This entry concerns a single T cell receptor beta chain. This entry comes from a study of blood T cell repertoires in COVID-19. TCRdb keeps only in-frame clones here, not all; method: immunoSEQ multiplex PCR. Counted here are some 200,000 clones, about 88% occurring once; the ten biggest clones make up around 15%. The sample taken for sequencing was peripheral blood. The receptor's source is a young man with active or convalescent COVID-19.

The CDR3 here is CASSLETRRETQYF. DNA for the CDR3: TGTGCCAGCAGCTTAGAGACGCGGAGAGAGACCCAGTACTTC. V usage is TRBV7-2 and J usage is TRBJ2-5; D unclear. The ends were cut back, 1 base at V and 4 bases at J, with 10 bases in the middle. Germline V gene lookup returns CDR1 SGHTA and CDR2 FQGNSA. There are 14 residues in the CDR3.